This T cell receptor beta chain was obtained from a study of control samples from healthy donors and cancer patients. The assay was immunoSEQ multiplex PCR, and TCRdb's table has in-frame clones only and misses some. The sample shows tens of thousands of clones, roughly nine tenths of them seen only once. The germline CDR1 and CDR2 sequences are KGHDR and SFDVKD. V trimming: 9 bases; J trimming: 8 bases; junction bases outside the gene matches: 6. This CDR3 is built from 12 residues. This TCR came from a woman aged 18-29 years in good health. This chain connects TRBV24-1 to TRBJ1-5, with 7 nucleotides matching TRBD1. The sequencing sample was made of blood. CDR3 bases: TGTGCCACCCCTTACAGGGGAGAGCCCCAGCATTTT. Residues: CATPYRGEPQHF.